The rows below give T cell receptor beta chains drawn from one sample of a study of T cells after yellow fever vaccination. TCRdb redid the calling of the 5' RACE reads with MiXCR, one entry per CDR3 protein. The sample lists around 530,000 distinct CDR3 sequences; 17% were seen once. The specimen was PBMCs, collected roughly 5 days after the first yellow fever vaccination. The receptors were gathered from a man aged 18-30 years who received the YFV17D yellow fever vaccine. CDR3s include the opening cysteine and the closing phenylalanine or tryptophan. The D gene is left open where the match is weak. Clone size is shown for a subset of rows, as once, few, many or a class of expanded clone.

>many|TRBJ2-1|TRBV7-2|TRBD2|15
TGTGCCAGCAGCTTTAGCGGGGGGGGCCCACGGGAGCAGTTCTTC
CASSFSGGGPREQFF
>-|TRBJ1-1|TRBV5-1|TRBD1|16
TGCGCCAGCAGAGAGGGGGCGGGGGAGATGAACACTGAAGCTTTCTTT
CASREGAGEMNTEAFF
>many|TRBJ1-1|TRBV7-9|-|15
TGTGCCAGCAGCCCCCGGGCAGGACAATACACTGAAGCTTTCTTT
CASSPRAGQYTEAFF
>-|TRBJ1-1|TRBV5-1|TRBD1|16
TGCGCCAGCAGCTTGGGTTCAGGGGGCTGGAACACTGAAGCTTTCTTT
CASSLGSGGWNTEAFF
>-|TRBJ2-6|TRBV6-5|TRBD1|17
TGTGCCAGCAGTTACAGGGGGCGCTTGGATGGGGCCAACGTCCTGACTTTC
CASSYRGRLDGANVLTF
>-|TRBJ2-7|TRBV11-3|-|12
TGTGCCAGTGGGAGAGGAGCCTACGAGCAGTACTTC
CASGRGAYEQYF
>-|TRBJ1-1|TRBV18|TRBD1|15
TGTGCCAGCTCACGGACCGGACAGGGGAACACTGAAGCTTTCTTT
CASSRTGQGNTEAFF
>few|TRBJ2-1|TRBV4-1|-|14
TGCGCCAGCGGCAGGAAGGGGTCCGAGGATGAGCAGTTCTTC
CASGRKGSEDEQFF
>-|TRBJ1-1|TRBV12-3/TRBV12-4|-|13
TGTGCCAGCAGTTTTGCCCGGAACACTGAAGCTTTCTTT
CASSFARNTEAFF
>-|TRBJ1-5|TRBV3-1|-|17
TGTGCCAGCAGCCAAGACTCAGTTTTCTATAGCAATCAGCCCCAGCATTTT
CASSQDSVFYSNQPQHF
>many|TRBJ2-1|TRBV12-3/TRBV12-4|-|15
TGTGCCAGCAGTTTAGGGACACCCTCCTACAATGAGCAGTTCTTC
CASSLGTPSYNEQFF
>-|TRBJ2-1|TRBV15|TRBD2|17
TGTGCCACCAGCAGAGATCCAAGCGGGGGCCTCTACAATGAGCAGTTCTTC
CATSRDPSGGLYNEQFF
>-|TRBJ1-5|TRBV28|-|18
TGTGCCAGCAGTTTCTGGGAGACGGCCCGCTATAGCAATCAGCCCCAGCATTTT
CASSFWETARYSNQPQHF
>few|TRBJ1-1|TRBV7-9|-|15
TGTGCCAGCCGCCCCGAGGCAGCCCCTCTCGGGCGAGCTTTCTTT
CASRPEAAPLGRAFF
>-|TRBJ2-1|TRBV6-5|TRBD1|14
TGTGCCAGCACTTTGAGACAGGGGTACAATGAGCAGTTCTTC
CASTLRQGYNEQFF
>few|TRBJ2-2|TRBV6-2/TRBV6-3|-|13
TGTGCCAGCAGTTACGACGCTACCGGGGAGCTGTTTTTT
CASSYDATGELFF
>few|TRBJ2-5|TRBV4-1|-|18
TGCGCCAGCAGCCAAGACCGAGCGGGCTTAAACCTCCAAGAGACCCAGTACTTC
CASSQDRAGLNLQETQYF
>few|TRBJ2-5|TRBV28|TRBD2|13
TGTGCCACCGTTTCGGGGGGGCCCAGGACCCAGTACTTC
CATVSGGPRTQYF
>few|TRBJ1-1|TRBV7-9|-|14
TGTGCCAGCAGCTCGCCCCATACCTACACTGAAGCTTTCTTT
CASSSPHTYTEAFF
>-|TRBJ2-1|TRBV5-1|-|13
TGCGCCAGCAGCTTGGGAAGGCAGGATGAGCAGTTCTTC
CASSLGRQDEQFF
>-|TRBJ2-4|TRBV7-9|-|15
TGTGCCAGCAGCCCCCATCGGGGGCGAGGGTACATTCAGTACTTC
CASSPHRGRGYIQYF
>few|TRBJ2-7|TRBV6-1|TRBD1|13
TGTGCCAGCAGCACCGGGACAGCGTACGAGCAGTACTTC
CASSTGTAYEQYF
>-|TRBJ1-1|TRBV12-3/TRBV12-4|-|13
TGTGCCAGCAGTTTTCCGACTGACACTGAAGCTTTCTTT
CASSFPTDTEAFF
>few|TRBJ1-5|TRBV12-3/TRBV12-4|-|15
TGTGCCAGCAGCCGACAGGAAGATAGCAATCAGCCCCAGCATTTT
CASSRQEDSNQPQHF
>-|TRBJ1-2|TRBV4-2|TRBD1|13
TGTGCCAGCAACCCGACAGGGCCGAGCGGCTACACCTTC
CASNPTGPSGYTF
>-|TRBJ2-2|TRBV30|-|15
TGTGCCTGGAGTTTTCGGGCTGGGGACACCGGGGAGCTGTTTTTT
CAWSFRAGDTGELFF
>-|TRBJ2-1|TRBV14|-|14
TGTGCCAGCAGCCAAGATGGACTCTACAATGAGCAGTTCTTC
CASSQDGLYNEQFF
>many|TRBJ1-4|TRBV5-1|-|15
TGCGCCAGCAGGTTGACAGGATCCACTAATGAAAAACTGTTTTTT
CASRLTGSTNEKLFF
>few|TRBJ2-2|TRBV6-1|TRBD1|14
TGTGCCAGCACGGACAGGGCTAGCACCGGGGAGCTGTTTTTT
CASTDRASTGELFF
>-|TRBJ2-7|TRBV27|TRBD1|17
TGTGCCAGCAATCCACGATCTGGGACAGGGAAATCCTACGAGCAGTACTTC
CASNPRSGTGKSYEQYF
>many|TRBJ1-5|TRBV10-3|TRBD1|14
TGTGCCATCAGTGAGAGGACAGGGCGACAGCCCCAGCATTTT
CAISERTGRQPQHF
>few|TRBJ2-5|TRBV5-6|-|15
TGTGCCAGCAGCCCTCGACTAGGGGGGAGGGAGACCCAGTACTTC
CASSPRLGGRETQYF
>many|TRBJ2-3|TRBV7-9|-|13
TGTGCCAGCAGCATCACTTTCCGGGGTACGCAGTATTTT
CASSITFRGTQYF
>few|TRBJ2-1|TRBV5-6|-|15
TGTGCCAGCAGCTTGATCACGGGGAACTACAATGAGCAGTTCTTC
CASSLITGNYNEQFF
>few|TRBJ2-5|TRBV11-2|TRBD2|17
TGTGCCAGCAGCTTTATTAGCGGGGGGGCCCGGGATGAGACCCAGTACTTC
CASSFISGGARDETQYF
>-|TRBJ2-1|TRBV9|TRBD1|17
TGTGCCAGCAGCGTAGGGACTGAGGACAGGGGGAAGTATGAGCAGTTCTTC
CASSVGTEDRGKYEQFF
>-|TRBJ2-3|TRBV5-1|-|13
TGCGCCAGCAGCTTGGATGGAGTGGATACGCAGTATTTT
CASSLDGVDTQYF
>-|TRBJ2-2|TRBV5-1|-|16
TGCGCCAGCAGCTTGGTGGTAGTAGGAAACACCGGGGAGCTGTTTTTT
CASSLVVVGNTGELFF
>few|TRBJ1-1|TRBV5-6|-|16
TGTGCCAGCAGTATATTTGGACAGACTCTTAACACTGAAGCTTTCTTT
CASSIFGQTLNTEAFF
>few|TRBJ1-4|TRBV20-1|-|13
TGCAGTGCTCCCGACATGCGAAATGAAAAACTGTTTTTT
CSAPDMRNEKLFF
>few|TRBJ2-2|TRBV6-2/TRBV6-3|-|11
TGTGCCATCGCTAACACCGGGGAGCTGTTTTTT
CAIANTGELFF
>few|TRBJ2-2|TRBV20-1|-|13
TGCAGTGCTAGAGATCTCAGGGTCAGGGAGCTGTTTTTT
CSARDLRVRELFF
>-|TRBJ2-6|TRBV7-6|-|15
TGTGCCAGCAGCCCGGGGGCTGACGGGGCCAACGTCCTGACTTTC
CASSPGADGANVLTF